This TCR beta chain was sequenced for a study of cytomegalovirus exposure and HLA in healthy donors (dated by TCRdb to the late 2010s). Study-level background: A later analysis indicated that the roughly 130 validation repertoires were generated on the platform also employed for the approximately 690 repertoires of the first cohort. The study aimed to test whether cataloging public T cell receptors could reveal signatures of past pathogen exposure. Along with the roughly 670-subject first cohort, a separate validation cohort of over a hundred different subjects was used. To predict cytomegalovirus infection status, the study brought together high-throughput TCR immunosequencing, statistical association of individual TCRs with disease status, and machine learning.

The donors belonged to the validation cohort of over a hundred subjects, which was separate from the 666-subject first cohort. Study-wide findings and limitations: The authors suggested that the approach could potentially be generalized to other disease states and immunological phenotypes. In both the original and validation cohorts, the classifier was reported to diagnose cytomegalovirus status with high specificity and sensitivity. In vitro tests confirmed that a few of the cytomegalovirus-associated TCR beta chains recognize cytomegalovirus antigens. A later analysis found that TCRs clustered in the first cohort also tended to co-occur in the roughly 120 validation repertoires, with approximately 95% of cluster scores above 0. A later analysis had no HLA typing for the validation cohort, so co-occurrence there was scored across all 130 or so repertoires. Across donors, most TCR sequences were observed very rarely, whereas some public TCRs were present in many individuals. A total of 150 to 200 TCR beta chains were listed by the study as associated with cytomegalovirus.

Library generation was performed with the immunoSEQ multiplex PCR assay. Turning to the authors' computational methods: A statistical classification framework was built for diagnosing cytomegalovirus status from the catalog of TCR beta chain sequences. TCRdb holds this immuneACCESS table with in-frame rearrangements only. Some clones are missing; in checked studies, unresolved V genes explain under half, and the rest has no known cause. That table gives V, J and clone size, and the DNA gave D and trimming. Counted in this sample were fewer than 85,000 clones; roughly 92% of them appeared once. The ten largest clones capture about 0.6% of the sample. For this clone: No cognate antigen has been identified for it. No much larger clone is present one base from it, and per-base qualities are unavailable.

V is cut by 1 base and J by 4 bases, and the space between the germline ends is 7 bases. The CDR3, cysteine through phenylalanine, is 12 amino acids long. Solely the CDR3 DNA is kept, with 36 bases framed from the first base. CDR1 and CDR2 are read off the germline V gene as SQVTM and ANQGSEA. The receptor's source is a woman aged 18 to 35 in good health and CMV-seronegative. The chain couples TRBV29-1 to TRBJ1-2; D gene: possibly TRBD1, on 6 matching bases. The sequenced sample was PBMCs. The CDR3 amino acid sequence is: CSVEGTAYGYTF. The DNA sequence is TGCAGCGTTGAAGGGACAGCCTATGGCTACACCTTC.